This entry concerns a single T cell receptor (beta chain). Looked up from germline, CDR1 is SEHNR and CDR2 is FQNEAQ (reference sequence). CDR3 length: 19 amino acids. V was clipped by 4 bases and J by 0 bases, with 22 bases between them. This specimen comes from a study of cytomegalovirus exposure and HLA in healthy donors. In the PCR, 60 Vbeta and 13 Jbeta primers were used. The table came from immunoSEQ multiplex PCR; TCRdb's copy has only in-frame clones and leaves some out. The data hold approximately 150,000 clones, with about 80% observed a single time. Sequencing was carried out using PBMCs. The TCR comes from a woman aged 55-70 years in good health and CMV-seropositive. The rearrangement links TRBV7-9 to TRBJ2-1; a possible D gene is TRBD2 (6 bases). For the CDR3, the DNA is TGTGCCAGCAGCTCCCCTGGGAGCGGGCGAAGCCTCTCCTACAATGAGCAGTTCTTC. Residues: CASSSPGSGRSLSYNEQFF.